This T cell receptor beta chain was found in a study of OX40 agonist ivuxolimab in advanced cancers. Study information: Every patient in dose escalation had hepatocellular carcinoma, melanoma, renal cell or head and neck cancer.

Systemic immunosuppression or autoimmune disease history was grounds to exclude patients. Here immunoSEQ multiplex PCR was the method, and the copy in TCRdb shows in-frame clones only, minus some. The repertoire includes about 80,000 clones, 92% of them detected once, and 6.5% to 9.5% sits in the top ten. Germline V gene sequence: CDR1 SGDLS, CDR2 YYNGEE. CDR3 length equals 15 residues. V shed 4 bases, J shed 0 bases, and the junction held 4 bases outside the gene matches. For this clone: Its antigen is as yet unknown.

Findings of the study overall: There was clonal expansion of CD4+ and CD8+ blood T cells by week 6 at 0.1 to 3.0 mg/kg. Normalized expansion of T-cell clones was also low for some nonresponders.

Specimen: CD4+ or CD8+ T cells sorted from blood, collected in a trial of the OX40 agonist ivuxolimab. The chain combines TRBV9 with TRBJ1-3, with 7 bases fitting TRBD1. The sequence came from an adult with an advanced solid tumor such as melanoma, head and neck, liver or kidney cancer. The CDR3: CASSPGGSSGNTIYF. In DNA form, the CDR3 reads TGTGCCAGCAGCCCAGGGGGGAGCTCTGGAAACACCATATATTTT.